The clone carrying this TCR beta chain was found a few times. What it recognizes is unknown. It was patients with CD8+CD57+ cell expansion by flow cytometry who were chosen for sequencing. The data stem from a study of CD8+CD57+ T cells in acquired aplastic anemia. Study-wide findings and caveats: Sharing between patients and controls was observed for roughly 30 CD8+ CDR3 sequences.

The template for TCR beta VDJ and CDR3 sequence profiling was genomic DNA. TCRdb re-analysed the reads in MiXCR, keeping a single row per CDR3 protein. The sample lists 200,000 to 250,000 distinct CDR3 sequences, around 45% occurring once. V was pared by 7 bases and J by 0 bases, with 13 bases between. CDR1 MNHEY and CDR2 SVGEGT come from the germline V gene. This CDR3 has 14 residues. This clonotype was sampled from a human donor with aplastic anemia. V usage is TRBV6-2 or TRBV6-3 and J usage is TRBJ2-7; D gene uncertain. Sequencing was done on a sample of sorted CD4+, CD8+, or CD8+CD57+ T cells (not recorded which) from PBMCs. The CDR3 region is CASKDPRSSYEQYF. CDR3 nucleotide sequence: TGTGCCAGCAAAGACCCAAGGAGCTCCTACGAGCAGTACTTC.